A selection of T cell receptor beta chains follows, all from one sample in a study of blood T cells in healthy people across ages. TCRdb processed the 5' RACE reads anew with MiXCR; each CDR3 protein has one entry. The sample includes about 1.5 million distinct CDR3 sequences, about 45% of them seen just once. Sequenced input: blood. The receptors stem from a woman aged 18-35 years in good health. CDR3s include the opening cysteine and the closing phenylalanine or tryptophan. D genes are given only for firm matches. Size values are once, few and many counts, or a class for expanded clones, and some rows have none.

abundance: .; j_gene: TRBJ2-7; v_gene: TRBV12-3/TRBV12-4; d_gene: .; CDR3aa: CASTMRSGSEQYF; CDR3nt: TGTGCCAGCACAATGCGTTCCGGGTCCGAGCAGTACTTC
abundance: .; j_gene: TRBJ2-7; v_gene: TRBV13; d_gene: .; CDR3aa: CASSPVPRSTYEQYF; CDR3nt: TGTGCCAGCAGTCCGGTTCCGAGGAGTACCTACGAGCAGTACTTC
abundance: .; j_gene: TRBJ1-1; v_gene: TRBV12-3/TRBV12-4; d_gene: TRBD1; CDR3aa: CASRRLGQGRAFF; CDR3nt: TGTGCCAGCAGACGCTTGGGACAGGGCAGAGCTTTCTTT
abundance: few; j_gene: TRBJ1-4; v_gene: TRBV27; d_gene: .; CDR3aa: CASSPRSYSNEKLFF; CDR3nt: TGTGCCAGCAGTCCTCGATCATACAGTAATGAAAAACTGTTTTTT
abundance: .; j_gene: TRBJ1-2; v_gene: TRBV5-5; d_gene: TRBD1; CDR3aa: CASSLGDSVNYGYTF; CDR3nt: TGTGCCAGCAGCTTGGGGGACAGCGTTAACTATGGCTACACCTTC
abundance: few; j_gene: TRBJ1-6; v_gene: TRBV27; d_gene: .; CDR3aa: CATKLDSPSPLHF; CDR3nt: TGTGCCACCAAGTTAGACAGTCCTTCACCCCTCCACTTT
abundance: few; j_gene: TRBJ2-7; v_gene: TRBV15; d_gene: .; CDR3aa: CATRKWDQSSYEQYF; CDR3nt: TGTGCCACCAGAAAATGGGACCAGAGCTCCTACGAGCAGTACTTC
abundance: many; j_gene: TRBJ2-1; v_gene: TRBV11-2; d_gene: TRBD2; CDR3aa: CASSFSTGLAYNEQFF; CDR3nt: TGTGCCAGCAGCTTCTCCACGGGACTAGCGTACAATGAGCAGTTCTTC
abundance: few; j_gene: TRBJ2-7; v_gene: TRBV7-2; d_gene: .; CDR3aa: CASSLMAGSYEQYF; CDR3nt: TGTGCCAGCAGCTTAATGGCAGGGTCCTACGAGCAGTACTTC
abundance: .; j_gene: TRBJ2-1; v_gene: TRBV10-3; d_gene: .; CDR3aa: CAISDPHMSSYNEQFF; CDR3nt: TGTGCCATCAGTGACCCACATATGAGCTCCTACAATGAGCAGTTCTTC
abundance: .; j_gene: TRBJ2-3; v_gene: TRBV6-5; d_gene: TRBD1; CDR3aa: CASSSSDRGQPTGSTDTQYF; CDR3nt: TGTGCCAGCAGTTCCTCGGACAGGGGCCAACCCACGGGAAGCACAGATACGCAGTATTTT
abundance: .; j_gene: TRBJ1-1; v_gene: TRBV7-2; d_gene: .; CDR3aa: CASSSVLSMNTEAFF; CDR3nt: TGTGCCAGCAGCTCGGTCCTCTCCATGAACACTGAAGCTTTCTTT
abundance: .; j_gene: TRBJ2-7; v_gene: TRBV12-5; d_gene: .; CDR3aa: CASGLVRSAGQVYEQYF; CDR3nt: TGTGCTAGTGGTTTGGTACGCTCGGCAGGGCAGGTCTACGAGCAGTACTTC
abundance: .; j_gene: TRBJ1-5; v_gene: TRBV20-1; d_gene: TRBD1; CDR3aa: CSAGTAMNNQPQHF; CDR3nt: TGCAGTGCTGGGACAGCGATGAACAATCAGCCCCAGCATTTT
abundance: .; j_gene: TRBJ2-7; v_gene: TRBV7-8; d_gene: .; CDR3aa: CASSIIGRAGVSYEQYF; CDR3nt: TGTGCCAGCAGCATAATAGGCCGGGCTGGGGTCTCCTACGAGCAGTACTTC
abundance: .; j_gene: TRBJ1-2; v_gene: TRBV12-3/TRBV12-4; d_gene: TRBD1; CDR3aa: CASSVGQTGGYTF; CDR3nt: TGTGCCAGCAGTGTCGGGCAGACAGGGGGCTACACCTTC
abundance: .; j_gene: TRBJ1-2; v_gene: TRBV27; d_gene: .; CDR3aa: CASSEHPNYGYTF; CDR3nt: TGTGCCAGCAGCGAACACCCTAACTATGGCTACACCTTC
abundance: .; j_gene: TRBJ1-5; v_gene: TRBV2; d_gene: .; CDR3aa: CASSGDGYNQPQHF; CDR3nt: TGTGCCAGCAGTGGGGACGGATACAATCAGCCCCAGCATTTT
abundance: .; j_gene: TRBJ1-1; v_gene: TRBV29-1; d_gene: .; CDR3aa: CSVELHREHTEAFF; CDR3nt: TGCAGCGTTGAACTTCACCGGGAGCACACTGAAGCTTTCTTT
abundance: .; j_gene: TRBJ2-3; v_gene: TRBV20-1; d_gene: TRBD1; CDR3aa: CSARPDRGLAGSTDTQYF; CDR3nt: TGCAGTGCTAGACCCGACAGGGGTCTTGCTGGGAGCACAGATACGCAGTATTTT
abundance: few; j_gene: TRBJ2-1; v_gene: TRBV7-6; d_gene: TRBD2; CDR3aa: CASSLEAGGQLHNEQFF; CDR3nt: TGTGCCAGCAGCTTAGAGGCGGGGGGGCAATTGCACAATGAGCAGTTCTTC
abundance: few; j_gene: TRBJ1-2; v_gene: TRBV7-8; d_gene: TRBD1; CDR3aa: CASSPDPGQINYGYTF; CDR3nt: TGTGCCAGCAGCCCCGATCCGGGACAGATTAACTATGGCTACACCTTC
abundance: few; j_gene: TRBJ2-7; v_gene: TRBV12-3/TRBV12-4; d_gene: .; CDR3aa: CASSLSGGSEQYF; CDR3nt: TGTGCCAGCAGTTTAAGCGGCGGATCCGAGCAGTACTTC
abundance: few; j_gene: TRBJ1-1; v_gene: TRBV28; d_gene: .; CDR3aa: CASSSRLVSNTEAFF; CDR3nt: TGTGCCAGCAGTAGCCGATTAGTCTCGAACACTGAAGCTTTCTTT
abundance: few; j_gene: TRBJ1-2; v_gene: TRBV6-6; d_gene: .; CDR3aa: CASSYSDRVHTF; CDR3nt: TGTGCCAGCAGTTACTCGGACAGAGTTCACACCTTC
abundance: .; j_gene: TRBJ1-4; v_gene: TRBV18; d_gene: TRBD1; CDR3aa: CASSPQGGPPENEKLFF; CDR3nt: TGTGCCAGCTCACCACAAGGGGGCCCGCCTGAGAATGAAAAACTGTTTTTT
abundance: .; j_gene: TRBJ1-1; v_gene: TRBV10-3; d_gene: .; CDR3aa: CATRGGQGGAEAFF; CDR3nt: TGTGCCACCCGGGGGGGCCAAGGGGGTGCTGAAGCTTTCTTT
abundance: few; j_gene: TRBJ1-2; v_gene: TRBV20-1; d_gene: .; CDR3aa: CSAREGSAGYGYTF; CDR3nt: TGCAGTGCTAGAGAGGGCAGCGCGGGATATGGCTACACCTTC
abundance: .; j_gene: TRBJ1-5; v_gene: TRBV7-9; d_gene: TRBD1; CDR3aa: CASSLAPQGADSNQPQHF; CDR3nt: TGTGCCAGCAGCTTAGCGCCCCAGGGGGCAGATAGCAATCAGCCCCAGCATTTT
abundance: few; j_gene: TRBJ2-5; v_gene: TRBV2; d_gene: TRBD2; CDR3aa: CASGSRGTQETQYF; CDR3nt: TGTGCCAGCGGGTCGCGGGGGACTCAAGAGACCCAGTACTTC
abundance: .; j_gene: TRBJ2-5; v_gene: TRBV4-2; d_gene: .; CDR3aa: CASSPLTDLQETQYF; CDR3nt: TGTGCCAGCAGCCCCCTAACGGACCTACAAGAGACCCAGTACTTC
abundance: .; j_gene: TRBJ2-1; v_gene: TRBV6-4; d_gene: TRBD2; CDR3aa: CASPNPGLAGKAPPPAQFF; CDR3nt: TGTGCCAGCCCAAATCCGGGACTAGCGGGAAAAGCCCCCCCGCCTGCGCAGTTCTTC
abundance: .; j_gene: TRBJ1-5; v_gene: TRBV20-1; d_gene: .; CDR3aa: CSAREPPKEKPQHF; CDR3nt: TGCAGTGCTAGAGAACCCCCTAAGGAAAAGCCCCAGCATTTT
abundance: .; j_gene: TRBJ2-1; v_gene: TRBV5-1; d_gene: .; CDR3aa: CASSLGGHDEQFF; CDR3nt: TGCGCCAGCAGCTTGGGGGGGCACGATGAGCAGTTCTTC
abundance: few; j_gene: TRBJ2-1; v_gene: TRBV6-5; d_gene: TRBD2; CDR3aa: CASSRGAGFAYNEQFF; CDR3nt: TGTGCCAGCAGCCGGGGAGCGGGATTTGCCTACAATGAGCAGTTCTTC
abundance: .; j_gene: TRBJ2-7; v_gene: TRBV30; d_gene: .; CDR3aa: CAWSFGSYEQYF; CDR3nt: TGTGCCTGGAGTTTTGGATCCTACGAGCAGTACTTC
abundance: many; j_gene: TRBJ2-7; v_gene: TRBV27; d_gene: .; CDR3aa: CASSLSRDNEQYF; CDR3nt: TGTGCCAGCAGTTTATCGAGAGACAACGAGCAGTACTTC
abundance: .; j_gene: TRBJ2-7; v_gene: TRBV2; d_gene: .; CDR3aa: CASSEFSGNYNEQYF; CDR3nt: TGTGCCAGCAGTGAATTTAGCGGAAACTACAATGAGCAGTACTTC
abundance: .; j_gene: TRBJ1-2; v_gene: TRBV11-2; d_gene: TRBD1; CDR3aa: CASSLAGQVHYGYTF; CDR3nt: TGTGCCAGCAGCTTAGCCGGACAGGTCCACTATGGCTACACCTTC
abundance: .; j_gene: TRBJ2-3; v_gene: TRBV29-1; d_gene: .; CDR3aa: CSVLGGPFTDTQYF; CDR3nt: TGCAGCGTCTTGGGGGGGCCATTTACGGATACGCAGTATTTT
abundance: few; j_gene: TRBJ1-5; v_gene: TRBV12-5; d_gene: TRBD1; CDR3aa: CASGSGGYNQPQHF; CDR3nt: TGTGCTAGTGGTTCAGGGGGATACAATCAGCCCCAGCATTTT
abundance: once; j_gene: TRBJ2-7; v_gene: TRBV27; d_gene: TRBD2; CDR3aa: CASSFGTSPRSYNEQYF; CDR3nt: TGTGCCAGCAGTTTCGGGACTAGCCCACGCTCCTACAATGAGCAGTACTTC
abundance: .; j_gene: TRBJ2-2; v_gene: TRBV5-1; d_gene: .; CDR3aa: CASSYSGLEGGELFF; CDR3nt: TGCGCCAGCAGCTATTCCGGGTTAGAAGGCGGGGAGCTGTTTTTT
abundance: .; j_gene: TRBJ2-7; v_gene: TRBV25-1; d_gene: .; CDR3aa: CAGSEPSTTGHEQYF; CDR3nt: TGTGCCGGCAGTGAACCTTCTACCACAGGGCACGAGCAGTACTTC